This record concerns one T cell receptor beta chain sequence. CDR1 is SGHTA, CDR2 FQGTGA, per germline. CDR3 size: 14 residues. V lost 0 bases, J lost 6 bases, and 12 bases lay in between. These data come from a study of blood T cell repertoires in COVID-19. The authors' processing: Estimation of nucleated cell counts relied on the amplification of reference gene primers. The method was immunoSEQ multiplex PCR; TCRdb's version includes in-frame clones alone and lacks a portion of them. That table furnishes V, J and clone size, whereas the DNA furnished D and trimming. The repertoire holds roughly 95,000 clones, with 84% as singletons.

The sequencing sample was made of peripheral blood. The clonotype was recovered from a human donor in a cohort sampled during active COVID-19. This chain links TRBV7-3 with TRBJ2-7; maybe TRBD1 (5 bases). In nucleotides, the CDR3 is TGTGCCAGCAGCTTAACCTGGCAGGGTTCCGAGCAGTACTTC. The encoded protein is CASSLTWQGSEQYF.